These T cell receptor beta chains were read from a single sample in a study of blood T cells in healthy people across ages. TCRdb fed the 5' RACE reads into MiXCR, producing one record per CDR3 protein. Of about 1.1 million distinct CDR3 sequences in the sample, roughly two fifths were seen once. The sample was blood. Receptor source: a man aged 18 to 30 in good health. CDR3s include the opening cysteine and the closing phenylalanine or tryptophan. The D gene is left open where the match is weak. Clone size is shown for a subset of rows, as once, few, many or a class of expanded clone.

j_call	d_call	clone_size	v_call	cdr3_aa	cdr3_nt
TRBJ1-1	-	few	TRBV29-1	CLARVSTEAFF	TGCCTCGCCAGGGTATCCACTGAAGCTTTCTTT
TRBJ1-6	-	once	TRBV3-1	CASSQAQSSYNSPPHF	TGTGCCAGCAGCCAAGCTCAAAGCTCCTATAATTCACCCCCCCACTTT
TRBJ1-5	-	-	TRBV9	CASSVGGQHSCPQHF	TGTGCCAGCAGCGTAGGCGGGCAGCACAGTTGCCCCCAGCATTTT
TRBJ1-6	-	-	TRBV4-3	CASSLLGHDNSPLHF	TGCGCCAGCAGCCTCCTGGGCCATGATAATTCACCCCTCCACTTT
TRBJ2-3	-	-	TRBV7-2	CASSLYGVTTQYF	TGTGCCAGCAGCTTATACGGGGTAACTACGCAGTATTTT
TRBJ2-3	-	-	TRBV20-1	CSAWGDFYGGADTQYF	TGCAGTGCTTGGGGGGATTTCTACGGAGGGGCGGATACGCAGTATTTT
TRBJ2-1	-	-	TRBV5-1	CASSLAGDPRYNEQFF	TGCGCCAGCAGCTTAGCAGGGGACCCCCGCTACAATGAGCAGTTCTTC
TRBJ1-1	-	-	TRBV12-3/TRBV12-4	CASSIRDTEAFF	TGTGCCAGCAGTATTAGGGACACTGAAGCTTTCTTT
TRBJ2-3	-	-	TRBV14	CASSPSRGAGTDTQYF	TGTGCCAGCAGCCCATCGAGGGGGGCGGGAACAGATACGCAGTATTTT
TRBJ2-1	TRBD1	few	TRBV20-1	CSASGTASNEQFF	TGCAGTGCTAGCGGGACAGCCTCAAATGAGCAGTTCTTC
TRBJ2-5	-	few	TRBV9	CASSVRGAAQETQYF	TGTGCCAGCAGCGTGAGGGGGGCGGCCCAAGAGACCCAGTACTTC
TRBJ1-6	TRBD1	few	TRBV29-1	CSVDPDRRLNNSPLHF	TGCAGCGTTGATCCGGACAGGAGACTCAATAATTCACCCCTCCACTTT
TRBJ1-1	-	-	TRBV25-1	CASSEYWGEGTEAFF	TGTGCCAGCAGTGAATATTGGGGGGAAGGCACTGAAGCTTTCTTT
TRBJ2-5	-	once	TRBV30	CAWSVGGEQYF	TGTGCCTGGAGTGTTGGGGGTGAGCAGTACTTC
TRBJ2-7	-	once	TRBV10-2	CASGPDRSSYEQYF	TGCGCCAGCGGTCCAGACAGGAGCTCCTACGAGCAGTACTTC
TRBJ1-1	-	-	TRBV30	CAWSRTLASEAFF	TGTGCCTGGAGTCGGACATTGGCTTCTGAAGCTTTCTTT
TRBJ2-7	-	few	TRBV10-3	CVTQANSRGFEQYF	TGTGTCACTCAGGCCAACTCCCGTGGTTTCGAGCAGTACTTC
TRBJ1-6	TRBD1	-	TRBV6-1	CASTPVQGSPLHF	TGTGCCAGCACCCCGGTACAGGGGTCACCCCTCCACTTT
TRBJ2-3	TRBD2	-	TRBV9	CASSVDGGSDTQYF	TGTGCCAGCAGCGTAGACGGGGGGTCCGATACGCAGTATTTT
TRBJ1-5	TRBD1	-	TRBV7-8	CASSLVQGTRQPQHF	TGTGCCAGCAGCTTAGTACAGGGGACCAGACAGCCCCAGCATTTT
TRBJ2-5	-	few	TRBV6-2/TRBV6-3	CASSYFLQETQYF	TGTGCCAGCAGTTACTTTCTTCAAGAGACCCAGTACTTC
TRBJ1-1	-	-	TRBV18	CASSQGKEVNTEAFF	TGTGCCAGCTCACAGGGGAAGGAGGTGAACACTGAAGCTTTCTTT
TRBJ2-7	-	-	TRBV2	CASSEARVTNNEQYF	TGTGCCAGCAGTGAAGCGCGGGTTACTAACAATGAGCAGTACTTC
TRBJ1-5	-	few	TRBV20-1	CSATQGSDQPQHF	TGCAGTGCTACACAGGGATCAGACCAGCCCCAGCATTTT
TRBJ2-1	TRBD1	few	TRBV6-1	CALQGVRGDEQFF	TGTGCCTTACAGGGGGTGAGGGGGGATGAGCAGTTCTTC
TRBJ2-3	-	many	TRBV6-5	CASSYFGGISDTQYF	TGTGCCAGCAGTTACTTTGGGGGAATCTCCGATACGCAGTATTTT
TRBJ1-2	TRBD1	-	TRBV20-1	CSARAGTGDFDGYTF	TGCAGTGCTAGAGCCGGGACAGGGGATTTTGATGGCTACACCTTC
TRBJ1-2	TRBD1	few	TRBV20-1	CSAPTGGIYGYTF	TGCAGTGCCCCGACAGGGGGCATCTATGGCTACACCTTC
TRBJ1-5	-	-	TRBV20-1	CSASGAQDQPQHF	TGCAGTGCTAGTGGGGCGCAGGACCAGCCCCAGCATTTT
TRBJ1-6	-	many	TRBV28	CASSLGQPNSPLHF	TGTGCCAGCAGTTTGGGGCAGCCCAATTCACCCCTCCACTTT
TRBJ2-3	-	-	TRBV30	CARTDGGSTDTQYF	TGTGCCCGGACGGACGGGGGAAGCACAGATACGCAGTATTTT
TRBJ2-1	-	-	TRBV10-3	CAISDQGSDLNNEQFF	TGTGCCATCAGTGATCAGGGGTCAGACTTAAACAATGAGCAGTTCTTC
TRBJ2-1	-	few	TRBV12-3/TRBV12-4	CASTTNNEQFF	TGTGCCAGCACCACAAACAATGAGCAGTTCTTC
TRBJ1-5	-	few	TRBV5-1	CASSRDSGSAPQHF	TGCGCCAGCAGCCGCGATTCGGGATCAGCGCCCCAGCATTTT
TRBJ2-1	-	few	TRBV24-1	CATSDFAGYNEQFF	TGTGCCACCAGTGATTTTGCCGGGTACAATGAGCAGTTCTTC
TRBJ2-2	TRBD1	many	TRBV7-2	CASSLTTGGTGELFF	TGTGCCAGCAGCTTAACGACAGGGGGGACCGGGGAGCTGTTTTTT
TRBJ1-5	TRBD1	-	TRBV6-2/TRBV6-3	CASSYNPFTQGDGNQPQHF	TGTGCCAGCAGTTACAACCCATTTACACAGGGGGATGGCAATCAGCCCCAGCATTTT
TRBJ2-7	TRBD2	-	TRBV10-3	CAIRPGTSKYNEQYF	TGTGCCATCAGACCCGGGACTAGCAAATACAATGAGCAGTACTTC
TRBJ2-5	-	-	TRBV18	CASSPTPAEETQYF	TGTGCCAGCTCACCCACCCCGGCCGAAGAGACCCAGTACTTC
TRBJ1-1	-	few	TRBV4-2	CASSQERRSIMNTEAFF	TGTGCCAGCAGCCAAGAGAGGCGGAGTATCATGAACACTGAAGCTTTCTTT
TRBJ2-2	TRBD1	few	TRBV6-2/TRBV6-3	CASGQGGTGELFF	TGTGCCAGCGGACAGGGTGGCACCGGGGAGCTGTTTTTT
TRBJ1-4	-	-	TRBV9	CASSPEGGLNEKLFF	TGTGCCAGCAGCCCCGAAGGAGGTCTTAATGAAAAACTGTTTTTT
TRBJ2-3	-	few	TRBV3-1	CASSQEISNTQYF	TGTGCCAGCAGCCAAGAGATTTCCAATACGCAGTATTTT
TRBJ2-7	TRBD2	few	TRBV7-9	CASSHFPLPSTSVGGYEQYF	TGTGCCAGCAGCCACTTCCCTCTCCCCTCTACTAGCGTCGGGGGCTACGAGCAGTACTTC
TRBJ1-4	TRBD1	-	TRBV7-9	CASSPYLGTGGREKLFF	TGTGCCAGCAGCCCCTACCTCGGGACAGGGGGTAGAGAAAAACTGTTTTTT
TRBJ1-1	-	-	TRBV7-9	CASSRASSGAFF	TGTGCCAGCAGCCGGGCCTCCAGCGGAGCTTTCTTT
TRBJ1-5	-	-	TRBV18	CASSPLGTSNQPQHF	TGTGCCAGCTCACCTCTGGGTACTAGCAATCAGCCCCAGCATTTT
TRBJ1-2	-	-	TRBV6-1	CASSPENLSLGYTF	TGTGCCAGCAGCCCGGAGAACCTAAGTTTGGGCTACACCTTC
TRBJ1-2	-	few	TRBV24-1	CATSERGDQYGYTF	TGTGCCACCAGTGAAAGAGGGGACCAGTATGGCTACACCTTC
TRBJ2-7	TRBD2	-	TRBV6-6	CASSYSKPSGYYNEQYF	TGTGCCAGCAGTTACTCGAAGCCTAGCGGATACTACAATGAGCAGTACTTC
TRBJ2-7	-	-	TRBV7-2	CASSVDAKYEQYF	TGTGCCAGCAGCGTAGATGCAAAATACGAGCAGTACTTC